What follows are 16 T cell receptor beta chains derived from one specimen sequenced in a study of T cell responses to AZD1222 COVID-19 vaccine. Assay used: immunoSEQ multiplex PCR; TCRdb lists only in-frame clones, some missing. The sample has some 170,000 clones, approximately 93% seen once; the top ten hold around 0.9%. The specimen was peripheral blood, collected on day 0 of AZD1222 vaccination. The origin of the receptors is an adult in good health.

The chain is built from TRBV4-2 and TRBJ1-6; 7 nucleotides agree with TRBD1. The CDR3 spans 17 residues. Looked up from germline, CDR1 is LGHNA and CDR2 is YNFKEQ. V trimming: 0 bases; J trimming: 8 bases; junction bases outside the gene matches: 10. CDR3 nucleotide sequence: TGTGCCAGCAGCCAAGAAGGGGGCTGGGGGTTGGATTCACCCCTCCACTTT. This gives the protein CASSQEGGWGLDSPLHF.

The chain has TRBV29-1 and TRBJ2-7; no clear D gene. The CDR3 has 12 residues. Per germline, CDR1 SQVTM and CDR2 ANQGSEA. Trimming pared 1 base from V and 0 bases from J, leaving 4 bases between. The CDR3 protein is CSVEGSSYEQYF. The DNA of the CDR3 is TGCAGCGTTGAAGGAAGCTCCTACGAGCAGTACTTC.

This chain uses TRBV7-6 with TRBJ2-2; perhaps TRBD1 as D (6 bases). The length of the CDR3 is 17 residues. From germline, CDR1 is SGHVS and CDR2 FNYEAQ. V was trimmed by 5 bases and J by 3 bases, leaving 19 bases between them. Written as DNA, the CDR3 is TGTGCCAGCAGCCATCCAAGGGGGAACCTTGACACCGGGGAGCTGTTTTTT. Its protein product is CASSHPRGNLDTGELFF. Using reference TRBV7-6 and TRBJ2-2 for the parts outside the CDR3, the full variable domain is GAGVSQSPRYKVTKRGQDVALRCDPISGHVSLYWYRQALGQGPEFLTYFNYEAQQDKSGLPNDRFSAERPEGSISTLTIQRTEQRDSAMYRCASSHPRGNLDTGELFFGEGSRLTVL.

The chain carries TRBV2 and TRBJ2-6; tentative D call: TRBD2 (5 bases). CDR1 is SNHLY, CDR2 FYNNEI, per germline. Trimming took 11 bases from V and 1 from J, leaving 12 bases between them. The CDR3 contains 14 residues. The CDR3, as DNA: TGTGCCGGGTCACCGGGGTCTGGGGCCAACGTCCTGACTTTC. Amino acids: CAGSPGSGANVLTF. The variable domain in full, with the rest retrieved from reference TRBV2 and TRBJ2-6, is EPEVTQTPSHQVTQMGQEVILRCVPISNHLYFYWYRQILGQKVEFLVSFYNNEISEKSEIFDDQFSVERPDGSNFTLKIRSTKLEDSAMYFCAGSPGSGANVLTFGAGSRLTVL.

The chain has TRBV5-1 and TRBJ2-5, with D perhaps TRBD2 (6 bases). The germline gives CDR1 SGHRS, CDR2 YFSETQ. Trimming pared 5 bases from V and 1 base from J, leaving 18 bases between. The CDR3 loop spans 16 amino acids. The CDR3 loop reads CASSPPRDSSQETQYF. CDR3 nucleotides: TGCGCCAGCAGTCCCCCCCGGGACTCGTCCCAAGAGACCCAGTACTTC. Together with reference TRBV5-1 and TRBJ2-5, the CDR3 gives the full variable domain: KAGVTQTPRYLIKTRGQQVTLSCSPISGHRSVSWYQQTPGQGLQFLFEYFSETQRNKGNFPGRFSGRQFSNSRSEMNVSTLELGDSALYLCASSPPRDSSQETQYFGPGTRLLVL.

The chain has TRBV4-1 and TRBJ2-7; unclear D gene. This CDR3 spans 16 amino acids. Germline V lookup: CDR1 MGHRA, CDR2 YSYEKL. The V gene lost 1 base and the J gene lost 3 bases, with 16 bases spanning the gap. The CDR3 nucleotides read TGCGCCAGCAGCCAAGGACCAGTATCCCCCGGCTACGAGCAGTACTTC. Protein product: CASSQGPVSPGYEQYF.

The chain has TRBV11-1 and TRBJ1-1; 8 bases line up with TRBD1. V shed 0 bases and J 10 bases; nucleotides not matched to a gene: 7. The CDR3 spans 14 residues. CDR1 SGHAT and CDR2 FQDESV come from the germline V gene (reference sequence). The CDR3 sequence: CASSLARTGIRAFF. The CDR3 nucleotides read TGTGCCAGCAGCTTAGCACGGACAGGGATTCGAGCTTTCTTT.

The chain carries TRBV4-2 and TRBJ1-4, with D tentatively TRBD1 (6 bases). CDR3 length: 15 residues. Between the trimmed V and J ends, which lost 1 base and 7 bases, there was a span of 13 bases. Germline V gives CDR1 LGHNA, CDR2 YNFKEQ. The CDR3 here is CASSQVTGLGEKLFF. CDR3 sequence (DNA): TGTGCCAGCAGCCAAGTAACAGGGCTGGGTGAAAAACTGTTTTTT.

The CDR3, as DNA: TGTGCCAGTAGTATTCTGGGGACAGGGGACTATGGCTACACCTTC. This encodes CASSILGTGDYGYTF. The chain recombines TRBV19 with TRBJ1-2; 10 bases agree with TRBD1. J gave up 3 bases and V 3 bases, and 4 bases lay outside the gene matches. Germline assignment: CDR1 LNHDA and CDR2 SQIVND (reference sequence). The CDR3 has 15 residues.

The chain carries TRBV11-2 and TRBJ1-3; maybe TRBD1 (6 bases). Trimming removed 5 bases from V and 8 bases from J, with 16 bases in between. This CDR3 has 14 amino acids. Germline CDR1 SGHAT, CDR2 FQNNGV. The CDR3 spells CASSPEQGRDTIYF. The CDR3 coding sequence is TGTGCCAGCAGCCCAGAACAGGGTCGGGACACCATATATTTT.

The chain has TRBV5-1 and TRBJ1-2; D is possibly TRBD1 (5 bases). The CDR3 is 15 amino acids. The germline gives CDR1 SGHRS, CDR2 YFSETQ. The V end lost 1 base, the J end lost 4 bases, and 14 bases lay between the germline ends. The CDR3 sequence: CASSLTGNPLYGYTF. CDR3 sequence (DNA): TGCGCCAGCAGCTTGACAGGAAACCCGCTCTATGGCTACACCTTC.

The chain carries TRBV10-3 and TRBJ1-1; D is perhaps TRBD1 (5 bases). V lost 4 bases, J lost 3 bases, and 12 bases lay in between. The germline CDR1 and CDR2 sequences are ENHRY and SYGVKD. This CDR3 is 14 amino acids long. The CDR3 spells CAISGAGGYTEAFF. The CDR3 DNA is TGTGCCATCAGTGGGGCCGGGGGATACACTGAAGCTTTCTTT.

The chain combines TRBV5-1 with TRBJ2-7; no definite D call. V was shortened by 2 bases and J by 0 bases, with 9 bases between the two germline ends. Germline V gene lookup returns CDR1 SGHRS and CDR2 YFSETQ. The CDR3 covers 14 residues. In DNA form, the CDR3 reads TGCGCCAGCAGCTTTGGCCAGTACTCCTACGAGCAGTACTTC. Protein sequence: CASSFGQYSYEQYF.

The V call is TRBV9, the J call TRBJ1-4; 7 bases are shared with TRBD1. Trimming at V came to 0 bases and at J to 8 bases, leaving 10 bases not matched to a gene. This CDR3 is 16 amino acids long. Germline loops: CDR1 SGDLS, CDR2 YYNGEE. The CDR3, as DNA: TGTGCCAGCAGCGTAGAGGGACAGTGGGAATGGGAAAAACTGTTTTTT. Amino acid sequence: CASSVEGQWEWEKLFF.

The J gene is TRBJ1-6, the V gene TRBV13; no firm D call. Per the germline V gene, CDR1 is PRHDT and CDR2 is FYEKMQ (reference sequence). This CDR3 is built from 15 residues. The V gene lost 2 bases and the J gene lost 1 base, with 6 bases spanning the gap. The CDR3 spells CASSLTGSYNSPLHF. CDR3 DNA: TGTGCCAGCAGCTTAACTGGATCCTATAATTCACCCCTCCACTTT.

The sample holds a few counts of this clone. The chain has TRBV29-1 and TRBJ1-2, with D possibly TRBD1 on 5 matching bases. Germline CDR1 is SQVTM and CDR2 is ANQGSEA. V was pared by 3 bases and J by 6 bases, with 11 bases between. The CDR3 covers 12 residues. The CDR3 spells CSVEGPRNGYTF. The DNA of the CDR3 is TGCAGCGTTGAGGGACCCCGGAATGGCTACACCTTC.